What follows is one T cell receptor beta chain and its context. Its antigen is currently not known. No base quality values were provided; no much bigger clone lies one nucleotide off. The CDR3 regions of human TCRbeta chains were analyzed by immunosequencing. Per the source publication's procedure: Repertoire TCRs were matched against a reference library of SARS-CoV-2-specific TCRs generated with the MIRA antigen-specificity platform. Breadth meant the fraction of unique TCRs that were SARS-CoV-2-associated, whereas depth meant the fraction of total T cells that were SARS-CoV-2-associated. Each spike-specific TCR was assigned to its reactive spike region and to a CD4 or CD8 class using the MIRA data. Log10-transformed breadth and depth values were compared by one-way ANOVA with Sidak's multiple comparisons tests. Drawn from immuneACCESS, this table holds only the in-frame rearrangements with V and J called that TCRdb kept. Clones are partly lost; checked studies trace under half to an unresolved V gene and leave the rest unexplained. The DNA was the basis for D and trimming; V, J and clone size are from that table. This sample has about 180,000 clones in its table, and around 90% of those were observed once. 1.5% to 2% of the sample is held by the ten biggest clonotypes.

The data were obtained in a study of T cell responses to AZD1222 COVID-19 vaccine (dated by TCRdb to 2020 to 2023). For context, the study as a whole: AZD1222 recipients whose second dose came at about 4 weeks and those whose second dose came at about 12 weeks were combined into one group, since spike-specific TCR depth and breadth did not differ between the two schedules. Trial participants were enrolled by age into 18-55, 56-69 and 70-plus year subgroups, with 148, 28 and 57 TCR-sequenced participants respectively. A total of approximately 230 trial participants underwent TCR sequencing, of whom about 210 received two doses of AZD1222 and around 25 received two doses of the MenACWY control vaccine.

The full study reports these points: Spike-specific TCR breadth and depth rose significantly after two AZD1222 doses compared with day 0 and with MenACWY recipients. In the small 56-69-year group, the increase in depth fell short of significance, most likely because of low power. Conclusions about previously exposed vaccinees are limited because only a handful of AZD1222 recipients were SARS-CoV-2 seropositive at baseline. No day 14 peak-response samples were available, so repertoires were characterized only after the peak T cell response. Nearly half of unique spike-specific TCRs reportedly recognized epitopes outside regions mutated in the B.1.351 and B.1.1.7 variants. Most participants were white British and females outnumbered males, and the authors suggested that clonal diversity may have been underestimated. CD4 TCRs associated with the vaccine covered the entire spike protein, and the dominant responses were in regions 160-218 and 743-854.

This specimen's time point label, interpreted: baseline before first vaccination. Vaccinee samples were obtained from the UK trials COV001 and COV002, which included a single-blind randomized controlled phase 2/3 trial of AZD1222 (ChAdOx1 nCoV-19) in healthy adults. Trial participant PBMC samples were collected at day 0 and day 28 after the second dose for TCRbeta chain sequencing. The origin of this receptor is an adult in good health. The starting material was peripheral blood, obtained on day 0 of AZD1222 vaccination.

The CDR3 has the sequence CASSPARGANVLTF. The nucleotides read TGTGCCAGCTCACCCGCAAGGGGGGCCAACGTCCTGACTTTC. Recombination linked TRBV18 to TRBJ2-6; the D gene is not confidently resolved. A distance of 7 bases separates the germline ends of V and J, which lose 3 bases and 4 bases respectively. Inclusive of the bounding cysteine and phenylalanine, the CDR3 is 14 residues long. Only the CDR3 part of the read is kept: 42 bases, read in frame from the first base. Based on the germline V gene, the CDR1 and CDR2 sequences are KGHSH and LQKENI.